This is a list of T cell receptor beta chains from one sample in a study of blood T cell repertoires in COVID-19. Profiling relied on immunoSEQ multiplex PCR, and the TCRdb table lists in-frame clones only, not all of them. This table holds about 160,000 clones, approximately 82% found once. The material sequenced was peripheral blood. Every receptor here comes from a human donor with acute or convalescent COVID-19. The donor label of this sample is uncertain. The CDR3 runs from the conserved cysteine through the conserved F or W. The order of the fields is clone size, D gene, V gene, J gene, CDR3 DNA, CDR3 protein. D genes are given only for firm matches. For some rows the clone size is stated as once, few or many, or as a class when expanded; others skip it.

clone_size: NA
d_call: NA
v_call: TRBV29-1
j_call: TRBJ2-1
cdr3_nt: TGCAGCGCGCGTGCGGGGTACAATGAGCAGTTCTTC
cdr3_aa: CSARAGYNEQFF

clone_size: NA
d_call: NA
v_call: TRBV30
j_call: TRBJ2-7
cdr3_nt: TGTGCCTGGAATCCAGTCCCGAACAGACACGAGCAGTACTTC
cdr3_aa: CAWNPVPNRHEQYF

clone_size: NA
d_call: NA
v_call: TRBV18
j_call: TRBJ1-2
cdr3_nt: TGTGCCAGCTCACTGGAGGAAAGGGATTTCTATGGCTACACCTTC
cdr3_aa: CASSLEERDFYGYTF

clone_size: NA
d_call: TRBD1
v_call: TRBV19
j_call: TRBJ2-6
cdr3_nt: TGTGCCAGTAGTATAGTCAACAGGGGGACTGGGGCCAACGTCCTGACTTTC
cdr3_aa: CASSIVNRGTGANVLTF

clone_size: NA
d_call: NA
v_call: TRBV18
j_call: TRBJ1-1
cdr3_nt: TGTGCCAGCTCACCAGCTAGTATGACAGGCAAATGGAACACTGAAGCTTTCTTT
cdr3_aa: CASSPASMTGKWNTEAFF

clone_size: NA
d_call: NA
v_call: TRBV5-1
j_call: TRBJ1-1
cdr3_nt: TGCGCCAGCAGCGCGGGAGGCGCAGGGGTTAACACTGAAGCTTTCTTT
cdr3_aa: CASSAGGAGVNTEAFF

clone_size: NA
d_call: NA
v_call: TRBV11-2
j_call: TRBJ1-2
cdr3_nt: TGTGCCAGCAGCTTCGGGGCGGGGTGGGACTATGGCTACACCTTC
cdr3_aa: CASSFGAGWDYGYTF

clone_size: NA
d_call: TRBD1
v_call: TRBV7-9
j_call: TRBJ1-2
cdr3_nt: TGTGCCAGCAGCCCCGACAGGGGGATTTCTCACCCGAACTATGGCTACACCTTC
cdr3_aa: CASSPDRGISHPNYGYTF

clone_size: NA
d_call: NA
v_call: TRBV5-4
j_call: TRBJ1-1
cdr3_nt: TGTGCCAGCAGCGCGTTGAACACTGAAGCTTTCTTT
cdr3_aa: CASSALNTEAFF

clone_size: NA
d_call: NA
v_call: TRBV2
j_call: TRBJ2-5
cdr3_nt: TGTGCCTCCAGGCGGGGTTACCAAGAGACCCAGTACTTC
cdr3_aa: CASRRGYQETQYF

clone_size: once
d_call: NA
v_call: TRBV7-8
j_call: TRBJ1-5
cdr3_nt: TGTGCCAGCAGCCCTCGACAGTTCAATCAGCCCCAGCATTTT
cdr3_aa: CASSPRQFNQPQHF

clone_size: once
d_call: NA
v_call: TRBV4-1
j_call: TRBJ1-1
cdr3_nt: TGCGCCAGCAGCCGGGGGGAGGGATCAGTGACTGAAGCTTTCTTT
cdr3_aa: CASSRGEGSVTEAFF

clone_size: NA
d_call: TRBD1
v_call: TRBV15
j_call: TRBJ2-5
cdr3_nt: TGTGCCACCAACAGGGGCCAGGAGACCCAGTACTTC
cdr3_aa: CATNRGQETQYF

clone_size: NA
d_call: NA
v_call: TRBV11-2
j_call: TRBJ1-1
cdr3_nt: TGTGCCAGCAGCTTACGCAGTCGCCAGAACACTGAAGCTTTCTTT
cdr3_aa: CASSLRSRQNTEAFF

clone_size: NA
d_call: NA
v_call: TRBV5-1
j_call: TRBJ1-1
cdr3_nt: TGCGCCAGCAGCTTGGCAACGGTAACTGAAGCTTTCTTT
cdr3_aa: CASSLATVTEAFF

clone_size: NA
d_call: TRBD1
v_call: TRBV6-2/TRBV6-3
j_call: TRBJ2-2
cdr3_nt: TGTGCCAGCAGTCCGACAGGGACGAACACCGGGGAGCTGTTTTTT
cdr3_aa: CASSPTGTNTGELFF

clone_size: NA
d_call: TRBD1
v_call: TRBV30
j_call: TRBJ1-1
cdr3_nt: TGTGCCTGGAGACCCGGGAGGGACAGGGGAATTGTGGAGAACACTGAAGCTTTCTTT
cdr3_aa: CAWRPGRDRGIVENTEAFF

clone_size: NA
d_call: TRBD2
v_call: TRBV4-2
j_call: TRBJ2-1
cdr3_nt: TGTGCCAGCAGCCAACCGGGACTAGGAAATGAGCAGTTCTTC
cdr3_aa: CASSQPGLGNEQFF

clone_size: NA
d_call: TRBD1
v_call: TRBV6-6
j_call: TRBJ1-5
cdr3_nt: TGTGCCAGCAGTTCGGGGGACAGGGCGCGGAATCAGCCCCAGCATTTT
cdr3_aa: CASSSGDRARNQPQHF

clone_size: NA
d_call: TRBD1
v_call: TRBV4-3
j_call: TRBJ2-5
cdr3_nt: TGCGCCAGCAGCCAAGTGACAGGGGGCCTGGAGACCCAGTACTTC
cdr3_aa: CASSQVTGGLETQYF

clone_size: NA
d_call: NA
v_call: TRBV11-2
j_call: TRBJ1-2
cdr3_nt: TGTGCCAGCAGCTTAACCGGGACTTCGGGGGGCTACACCTTC
cdr3_aa: CASSLTGTSGGYTF

clone_size: NA
d_call: NA
v_call: TRBV2
j_call: TRBJ1-2
cdr3_nt: TGTGCCAGCTTCACAGGTTTTAACTATGGCTACACCTTC
cdr3_aa: CASFTGFNYGYTF

clone_size: NA
d_call: TRBD1
v_call: TRBV5-1
j_call: TRBJ1-1
cdr3_nt: TGCGCCAGCAACTTACAGGGGGCTGGCTCTGAAGCTTTCTTT
cdr3_aa: CASNLQGAGSEAFF

clone_size: NA
d_call: NA
v_call: TRBV4-2
j_call: TRBJ2-7
cdr3_nt: TGTGCCAGCAGCCAAGCAGATTACGAGCAGTACTTC
cdr3_aa: CASSQADYEQYF

clone_size: NA
d_call: NA
v_call: TRBV5-1
j_call: TRBJ1-2
cdr3_nt: TGCGCCAGCAGCTTGGATGGTAGGGGCACCGGCTACACCTTC
cdr3_aa: CASSLDGRGTGYTF

clone_size: NA
d_call: TRBD2
v_call: TRBV5-6
j_call: TRBJ2-3
cdr3_nt: TGTGCCAGCAGCTTGTTTTCGGGGGGGCCGGATACGCAGTATTTT
cdr3_aa: CASSLFSGGPDTQYF

clone_size: NA
d_call: TRBD1
v_call: TRBV7-2
j_call: TRBJ1-1
cdr3_nt: TGTGCCAGCAGCCAACAGCACCTAACAGGGGCTGAAGCTTTCTTT
cdr3_aa: CASSQQHLTGAEAFF

clone_size: NA
d_call: TRBD1
v_call: TRBV7-2
j_call: TRBJ1-5
cdr3_nt: TGTGCCAGCAGCCCCAGGACAGGGGGCGAAGATCAGCCCCAGCATTTT
cdr3_aa: CASSPRTGGEDQPQHF

clone_size: NA
d_call: NA
v_call: TRBV5-1
j_call: TRBJ1-1
cdr3_nt: TGCGCCAGCAGCTTGGCACAGCCCGGCACTGAAGCTTTCTTT
cdr3_aa: CASSLAQPGTEAFF

clone_size: NA
d_call: NA
v_call: TRBV6-5
j_call: TRBJ1-2
cdr3_nt: TGTGCCAGCAGTTACCGTCGGGGAAGCGGCTACACCTTC
cdr3_aa: CASSYRRGSGYTF

clone_size: NA
d_call: TRBD1
v_call: TRBV5-1
j_call: TRBJ1-2
cdr3_nt: TGCGCCAGCAGCTCGGACAGGGGGCAAAGCGATGGCTACACCTTC
cdr3_aa: CASSSDRGQSDGYTF

clone_size: NA
d_call: NA
v_call: TRBV6-5
j_call: TRBJ1-2
cdr3_nt: TGTGCCAGCAGGAAGGACCAGGGGCGATCGTATGGCTACACCTTC
cdr3_aa: CASRKDQGRSYGYTF

clone_size: few
d_call: NA
v_call: TRBV20-1
j_call: TRBJ1-2
cdr3_nt: TGCAGTGCCGGCAGGTTTGGCTACACCTTC
cdr3_aa: CSAGRFGYTF

clone_size: NA
d_call: NA
v_call: TRBV7-9
j_call: TRBJ2-2
cdr3_nt: TGTGCCAGCAGCCCCTCGCGGGCCACCGGGGAGCTGTTTTTT
cdr3_aa: CASSPSRATGELFF

clone_size: NA
d_call: TRBD2
v_call: TRBV29-1
j_call: TRBJ2-2
cdr3_nt: TGCAGCGTCCGGACTAGCGGACGTGGGAACACCGGGGAGCTGTTTTTT
cdr3_aa: CSVRTSGRGNTGELFF

clone_size: NA
d_call: TRBD2
v_call: TRBV5-4
j_call: TRBJ2-5
cdr3_nt: TGTGCCAGCAGCTCGGCACTAGCGGGGGGCCAAGAGACCCAGTACTTC
cdr3_aa: CASSSALAGGQETQYF

clone_size: few
d_call: TRBD1
v_call: TRBV6-6
j_call: TRBJ2-2
cdr3_nt: TGTGCCAGCAGTTACGCCAGACAGGGAGACACCGGGGAGCTGTTTTTT
cdr3_aa: CASSYARQGDTGELFF

clone_size: NA
d_call: TRBD1
v_call: TRBV6-2/TRBV6-3
j_call: TRBJ2-4
cdr3_nt: TGTGCCAGCAGTTACTCGGGACAGGGAAACATTCAGTACTTC
cdr3_aa: CASSYSGQGNIQYF

clone_size: NA
d_call: TRBD1
v_call: TRBV5-1
j_call: TRBJ1-3
cdr3_nt: TGCGCCAGCAGCGCGGAAAACAGGGGGCGGGCTGGAAACACCATATATTTT
cdr3_aa: CASSAENRGRAGNTIYF

clone_size: NA
d_call: TRBD1
v_call: TRBV5-1
j_call: TRBJ2-5
cdr3_nt: TGCGCCAGCAAGGGTACCACAGGGGGAGGAGAGACCCAGTACTTC
cdr3_aa: CASKGTTGGGETQYF

clone_size: NA
d_call: NA
v_call: TRBV7-9
j_call: TRBJ1-1
cdr3_nt: TGTGCCAGCAGCTTAGGGGAGTGGACTGAAGCTTTCTTT
cdr3_aa: CASSLGEWTEAFF

clone_size: NA
d_call: TRBD1
v_call: TRBV7-3
j_call: TRBJ2-2
cdr3_nt: TGTGCCAGCAGCGGGACAGTTAGCACCGGGGAGCTGTTTTTT
cdr3_aa: CASSGTVSTGELFF

clone_size: once
d_call: NA
v_call: TRBV21-1
j_call: TRBJ2-3
cdr3_nt: TGTGCCAGAGAACTAGCGGGGGGTAAAACTAGCACAGATACGCAGTATTTT
cdr3_aa: CARELAGGKTSTDTQYF

clone_size: NA
d_call: TRBD2
v_call: TRBV3-1/TRBV3-2
j_call: TRBJ2-7
cdr3_nt: TGTGCCAGCAGCGAACGACTAGCGGGGTTCTACGAGCAGTACTTC
cdr3_aa: CASSERLAGFYEQYF

clone_size: once
d_call: NA
v_call: TRBV25-1
j_call: TRBJ2-7
cdr3_nt: TGTGCCAGCAGTGACTCGCCGGGCTTTATTGGAGGCGAGCAGTACTTC
cdr3_aa: CASSDSPGFIGGEQYF

clone_size: NA
d_call: TRBD1
v_call: TRBV7-7
j_call: TRBJ1-4
cdr3_nt: TGTGCCAGCAGCGCGGGACAGGGTAATGGGAAACTGTTTTTT
cdr3_aa: CASSAGQGNGKLFF

clone_size: NA
d_call: NA
v_call: TRBV7-4
j_call: TRBJ1-1
cdr3_nt: TGTGCCAGCAGCTTAGAAGCCAGGGACACTGAAGCTTTCTTT
cdr3_aa: CASSLEARDTEAFF

clone_size: once
d_call: TRBD2
v_call: TRBV11-2
j_call: TRBJ2-3
cdr3_nt: TGTGCCAGCAGCTTAGGAGCGGGGGGGCCCTTTTCCACAGATACGCAGTATTTT
cdr3_aa: CASSLGAGGPFSTDTQYF

clone_size: NA
d_call: NA
v_call: TRBV19
j_call: TRBJ1-5
cdr3_nt: TGTGCCAGTAGTATGGCTCTGACAGGCCAGCCCCAGCATTTT
cdr3_aa: CASSMALTGQPQHF

clone_size: NA
d_call: TRBD1
v_call: TRBV10-3
j_call: TRBJ1-2
cdr3_nt: TGTGCCATCAGTGAGTCTATGAGTGGTGAGGGGGCTGGAGGCTACACCTTC
cdr3_aa: CAISESMSGEGAGGYTF

clone_size: NA
d_call: NA
v_call: TRBV6-1
j_call: TRBJ1-5
cdr3_nt: TGTGCCAGCAGTGAAGCGCGGGAGGGATTCCGTGGCAATCAGCCCCAGCATTTT
cdr3_aa: CASSEAREGFRGNQPQHF

clone_size: NA
d_call: NA
v_call: TRBV20-1
j_call: TRBJ2-3
cdr3_nt: TGCAGTGCTAGTTTATCGGGAGCAGATACGCAGTATTTT
cdr3_aa: CSASLSGADTQYF

clone_size: once
d_call: TRBD2
v_call: TRBV6-5
j_call: TRBJ2-2
cdr3_nt: TGTGCCACCCGGCCGCGGGGGGACACCGGGGAGCTGTTTTTT
cdr3_aa: CATRPRGDTGELFF